This TCR beta chain was retrieved from a study of response to subunit inactivated influenza vaccine. Germline V CDR1 and CDR2: MGHDK, SYGVNS. The CDR3 is made up of 13 amino acids. Trimming took 7 bases from V and 12 from J, leaving 16 bases between them. About this clonotype: Its antigen remains unidentified.

TCRdb reprocessed the RT-PCR reads with MiXCR, giving one entry per CDR3 protein. The repertoire holds 150,000 to 200,000 distinct CDR3 sequences, with roughly 10% as singletons. General observations from the study: After each seasonal influenza vaccination, few new T cells are recruited, the authors suggested.

The source was non-naive T cells sorted from PBMCs, collected more than 35 days after vaccination. This rearrangement joins TRBV25-1 to TRBJ1-6, with D unclear. This receptor was obtained from a man aged 50-59 years who received an inactivated influenza vaccine. The CDR3 spells CASTPGRSGPLHF. DNA of the CDR3: TGTGCCAGCACCCCCGGACGTTCAGGACCCCTCCACTTT.